The 7 T cell receptor beta chains below come from one sample, sequenced in a study of blood T cell repertoires in COVID-19. Produced via immunoSEQ multiplex PCR; TCRdb's table is partial and in-frame only. Of about 180,000 clones detected, approximately 85% appear once; the ten largest clones hold 6.2%. The sequenced sample was PBMCs or T cells enriched from blood (not recorded which). These receptors came from a man aged 35 to 55 who had recovered from COVID-19.

The chain carries TRBV20-1 and TRBJ1-2, with a tentative D call TRBD1 (5 bases). The germline V and J ends were trimmed by 6 bases and 6 bases, with 8 bases remaining between them. CDR1 and CDR2 (germline): DFQATT, SNEGSKA (reference sequence). The CDR3 extends over 10 amino acids. The CDR3 coding sequence is TGCAGTGCCTCAGGGAATGGCTACACCTTC. Translation gives CSASGNGYTF.

J is TRBJ1-3 and V is TRBV5-4, with 7 bases matching TRBD1. There are 14 residues in the CDR3. V lost 4 bases to trimming and J lost 2 bases; unmatched junction nucleotides: 3. The germline V gene has CDR1 SGHNT and CDR2 YYREEE (reference sequence). The CDR3: CASSRDRTGNTIYF. CDR3 coding DNA: TGTGCCAGCAGCCGGGACAGAACTGGAAACACCATATATTTT.

The rearrangement joins TRBV7-9 to TRBJ1-5; tentatively, D is TRBD1 (6 bases). The CDR3 consists of 14 residues. V was shortened by 6 bases and J by 2 bases, with 11 bases between the two germline ends. Germline CDR1 is SEHNR and CDR2 is FQNEAQ (reference sequence). This CDR3 reads CASRPSGGNQPQHF. The CDR3 bases are TGTGCCAGCAGACCTTCAGGGGGCAATCAGCCCCAGCATTTT.

This chain uses TRBV28 with TRBJ2-1; 11 bases are a match to TRBD2. Germline CDR1 is MDHEN and CDR2 is SYDVKM. V gave up 5 bases and J gave up 8 bases; unmatched junction bases: 5. The CDR3 loop spans 14 amino acids. CDR3 protein: CASSPELAGDEQFF. DNA for the CDR3: TGTGCCAGCAGTCCCGAACTAGCGGGAGATGAGCAGTTCTTC.

As DNA, the CDR3 is TGTGCCAGCGCGGCAGATACGCAGTATTTT. It is translated as CASAADTQYF. The V and J genes are TRBV6-5 and TRBJ2-3; unclear D gene. Germline CDR1 is MNHEY and CDR2 is SVGAGI. The ends were cut back, 8 bases at V and 4 bases at J, with 4 bases in the middle. This CDR3 spans 10 amino acids.

The chain links TRBV5-6 to TRBJ1-2, with TRBD1 as a possible D gene (5 bases). V lost 6 bases and J 4 bases, leaving 16 bases between the germline ends. Germline CDR1 SGHDT, CDR2 YYEEEE. This CDR3 comprises 14 residues. CDR3 sequence reads: CASTEGEGFYGYTF. The CDR3 nucleotides are TGTGCCAGCACCGAAGGGGAGGGATTCTATGGCTACACCTTC.

CDR3 sequence reads: CASPTGTTNYGYTF. The CDR3, as DNA: TGTGCCAGCCCAACAGGGACCACTAACTATGGCTACACCTTC. The V call is TRBV2, the J call TRBJ1-2; the D gene is possibly TRBD1 (6 bases). The ends were cut back, 8 bases at V and 0 bases at J, with 13 bases in the middle. CDR3 length: 14 residues. The germline gives CDR1 SNHLY, CDR2 FYNNEI.